The next 23 T cell receptor beta chains were all read from a single sample in a study of blood T cell repertoires in COVID-19. Sequencing used immunoSEQ multiplex PCR; TCRdb keeps in-frame clones, though not all of them. The sample lists roughly 30,000 clones, about 85% occurring once. The sequenced sample consisted of peripheral blood. The receptor source for this set is a human donor in a cohort sampled during active COVID-19.

The rearrangement joins TRBV10-3 to TRBJ2-1; 7 positions agree with TRBD2. J was trimmed by 6 bases and V by 3 bases; bases with no gene match: 5. There are 14 residues in the CDR3. Germline values: CDR1 ENHRY, CDR2 SYGVKD. Written as DNA, the CDR3 is TGTGCCATCAGTGACCTTACTAGCGTCAATGAGCAGTTCTTC. The encoded protein is CAISDLTSVNEQFF.

The sample holds a few counts of this clone. This sequence joins TRBV18 and TRBJ2-3; D is possibly TRBD1 (5 bases). The germline gives CDR1 KGHSH, CDR2 LQKENI. Trimming left V 3 bases short and J 6 bases short, with 13 bases between. This CDR3 is 14 amino acids long. CDR3 residues: CASSPQGLGDTQYF. The CDR3 bases are TGTGCCAGCTCACCTCAGGGTTTGGGTGATACGCAGTATTTT.

This clone was recorded only once. The rearrangement links TRBV6-2 or TRBV6-3 to TRBJ2-3, with no clear D. The CDR3 contains 12 residues. Germline V lookup: CDR1 MNHEY, CDR2 SVGEGT. V lost 1 base to trimming and J lost 6 bases, with 5 bases between them. The CDR3 coding sequence is TGTGCCAGCAGTTACTTCGGGGATACGCAGTATTTT. Translation: CASSYFGDTQYF.

J is TRBJ2-7 and V is TRBV6-5, with 10 positions matching TRBD2. Per the germline V gene, CDR1 is MNHEY and CDR2 is SVGAGI. J was trimmed by 4 bases and V by 6 bases; bases with no gene match: 9. This CDR3 region has 15 residues. CDR3 sequence reads: CASSPEGLARYEQYF. In nucleotides, the CDR3 is TGTGCCAGCAGCCCCGAGGGACTAGCGAGATACGAGCAGTACTTC.

The chain links TRBV18 to TRBJ2-3; D call uncertain. Trimming cost V 2 bases and J 2 bases, with 11 bases left between them. The CDR3 spans 15 residues. CDR1 and CDR2 (germline): KGHSH, LQKENI. Here the CDR3 DNA reads TGTGCCAGCTCACCAGGGCAGTCCCCCACAGATACGCAGTATTTT. Translating gives CASSPGQSPTDTQYF.

This clone was seen only a few times. The chain has TRBV3-1 (or the pseudogene TRBV3-2) and TRBJ2-1, with D possibly TRBD2 on 6 matching bases. The CDR3 extends over 13 amino acids. CDR1 and CDR2 from the germline V gene are LGHDT and YNNKEL (reference sequence). The ends were cut back, 1 base at V and 9 bases at J, with 10 bases in the middle. The CDR3 sequence is CASSQVGGGEQFF. CDR3 nucleotide sequence: TGTGCCAGCAGCCAAGTGGGAGGCGGTGAGCAGTTCTTC.

The rearrangement links TRBV7-6 to TRBJ2-1; TRBD2 matches 11 bases. Germline V gene sequence: CDR1 SGHVS, CDR2 FNYEAQ. The CDR3 runs 15 residues. V dropped 3 bases and J dropped 7; count of bases not matched to a gene: 5. This chain's CDR3 is CASSFTSGSRNEQFF. For the CDR3, the DNA is TGTGCCAGCAGCTTTACTAGCGGGAGTAGAAATGAGCAGTTCTTC.

The chain is built from TRBV30 and TRBJ1-2; D gene unclear. There are 14 residues in the CDR3. Germline loops: CDR1 GTSNPN, CDR2 SVGIG (reference sequence). Trimming shortened V by 0 bases and J by 2 bases, and 10 bases separated the two germline ends. In DNA, the CDR3 is TGTGCCTGGAGTGTCTTGGCGGGGAACTATGGCTACACCTTC. Amino acid sequence: CAWSVLAGNYGYTF.

The rearrangement uses TRBV3-1 (or the pseudogene TRBV3-2) and TRBJ1-3; 8 bases line up with TRBD1. This CDR3 is built from 18 residues. The trim removed 4 bases at V and 0 bases at J, leaving 11 bases unmatched. Germline V gene data show CDR1 as LGHDT and CDR2 as YNNKEL (reference sequence). CDR3 amino acids: CASSRPTRTGSSGNTIYF. The CDR3 coding sequence is TGTGCCAGCAGCCGCCCGACCAGGACAGGGAGCTCTGGAAACACCATATATTTT.

This clone was recorded only once. The chain is built from TRBV7-9 and TRBJ1-2; D is perhaps TRBD1 (6 bases). The CDR3 is 14 amino acids. V dropped 5 bases and J dropped 6 bases, with 16 bases sitting between them. The germline CDR1 and CDR2 sequences are SEHNR and FQNEAQ (reference sequence). CDR3: CASSISDRTDGYTF. The DNA of the CDR3 is TGTGCCAGCAGCATATCTGACAGGACGGATGGCTACACCTTC.

The rearrangement links TRBV5-1 to TRBJ1-6; TRBD1 aligns across 8 bases. From germline, CDR1 is SGHRS and CDR2 YFSETQ. There are 15 residues in the CDR3. The junction had 6 bases not matched to a gene; V was cut back by 3 bases and J by 7 bases. CDR3 loop: CASSYGQGDNSPLHF. Here the CDR3 DNA reads TGCGCCAGCAGCTACGGACAGGGAGACAATTCACCCCTCCACTTT. Variable domain in full (rest from reference TRBV5-1 and TRBJ1-6): KAGVTQTPRYLIKTRGQQVTLSCSPISGHRSVSWYQQTPGQGLQFLFEYFSETQRNKGNFPGRFSGRQFSNSRSEMNVSTLELGDSALYLCASSYGQGDNSPLHFGNGTRLTVT.

This sequence joins TRBV7-9 and TRBJ2-1; 7 nucleotides align to TRBD2. The CDR3 runs 16 residues. CDR1 and CDR2 (germline): SEHNR, FQNEAQ (reference sequence). The ends lost 5 bases at V and 0 bases at J; junction bases unmatched: 7. The CDR3 here is CASSPPGGSSYNEQFF. The CDR3 DNA follows: TGTGCCAGCAGCCCCCCGGGCGGGAGCTCCTACAATGAGCAGTTCTTC.

This chain uses TRBV29-1 with TRBJ1-1; D unclear. From germline, CDR1 is SQVTM and CDR2 ANQGSEA. The CDR3 has 14 residues. Deletions cut 4 bases from V and 0 bases from J, with 12 bases between. CDR3 region: CSVGRETMNTEAFF. The DNA for the CDR3 is TGCAGCGTTGGCAGAGAGACTATGAACACTGAAGCTTTCTTT.

DNA for the CDR3: TGCAGTGCTAGTCAACAGACTAGTCTTACAGATACGCAGTATTTT. It codes for CSASQQTSLTDTQYF. The chain has TRBV20-1 and TRBJ2-3; D might be TRBD2 (6 bases). Germline CDR1 is DFQATT and CDR2 is SNEGSKA (reference sequence). This CDR3 has 15 residues. Trimming removed 3 bases at V and 3 bases at J, with 16 bases between.

This chain links TRBV5-4 with TRBJ1-1, with D tentatively TRBD1 (6 bases). This CDR3 comprises 13 residues. Germline-derived CDR1 and CDR2 are SGHNT and YYREEE (reference sequence). V gave up 4 bases and J gave up 3 bases, with 10 bases separating them. The CDR3 sequence: CASSRGGHTEAFF. CDR3 bases: TGTGCCAGCAGCCGGGGGGGGCACACTGAAGCTTTCTTT.

V gene TRBV5-6 combines with J gene TRBJ2-7; 8 bases agree with TRBD1. The germline V gene has CDR1 SGHDT and CDR2 YYEEEE. With 0 bases clipped from V and 3 bases from J, the junction kept 2 bases outside the gene matches. This CDR3 is 14 amino acids long. The CDR3 protein is CASSLADRGYEQYF. In DNA, the CDR3 is TGTGCCAGCAGCTTGGCCGACAGGGGCTACGAGCAGTACTTC.

The genes are TRBV27 and TRBJ2-7, with 7 nucleotides matching TRBD1. Trimming at V came to 4 bases and at J to 2 bases, leaving 5 bases not matched to a gene. This CDR3 comprises 14 residues. Germline V CDR1 and CDR2: MNHEY, SMNVEV (reference sequence). CDR3 in DNA: TGTGCCAGCAGTTCCCTTGGGACAGCCTACGAGCAGTACTTC. It codes for CASSSLGTAYEQYF.

This chain joins TRBV28 and TRBJ2-2, with D perhaps matching TRBD2 (5 bases). CDR3 size: 14 residues. V gave up 8 bases and J gave up 3 bases, with 13 bases separating them. Germline loops: CDR1 MDHEN, CDR2 SYDVKM. The CDR3 loop reads CASPNLGDTGELFF. The CDR3 region has the DNA TGTGCCAGCCCCAACCTCGGGGACACCGGGGAGCTGTTTTTT. Full variable domain (outside the CDR3, taken from reference TRBV28 and TRBJ2-2): DVKVTQSSRYLVKRTGEKVFLECVQDMDHENMFWYRQDPGLGLRLIYFSYDVKMKEKGDIPEGYSVSREKKERFSLILESASTNQTSMYLCASPNLGDTGELFFGEGSRLTVL.

The DNA for the CDR3 is TGTGCCAGCAGTACACAGGGGTCTGGGGCCAACGTCCTGACTTTC. Translating it yields CASSTQGSGANVLTF. The rearrangement joins TRBV6-6 to TRBJ2-6; 7 bases are a match to TRBD1. With 5 bases clipped from V and 1 base from J, the junction kept 2 bases outside the gene matches. Per the germline V gene, CDR1 is MNHNY and CDR2 is SVGAGI (reference sequence). The CDR3 length is 15 residues.

The table lists this clone with a few counts. The V gene is TRBV3-1 (or the pseudogene TRBV3-2), the J gene TRBJ1-1; D is possibly TRBD1 (5 bases). CDR3 length: 15 amino acids. CDR1 and CDR2 from the germline V gene are LGHDT and YNNKEL (reference sequence). The ends were cut back, 2 bases at V and 0 bases at J, with 10 bases in the middle. The CDR3 loop reads CASSQWEQVNTEAFF. In nucleotides, the CDR3 is TGTGCCAGCAGCCAATGGGAACAGGTGAACACTGAAGCTTTCTTT.

This clone was counted a single time. The chain couples TRBV15 to TRBJ2-1, with 13 bases matching TRBD2. The trim removed 1 base at V and 9 bases at J, leaving 9 bases unmatched. There are 17 residues in the CDR3. CDR1 and CDR2 from the germline V gene are LNHNV and YYDKDF (reference sequence). CDR3 loop: CATSRGGTSGATGEQFF. CDR3 sequence (DNA): TGTGCCACCAGCAGAGGAGGGACTAGCGGGGCAACGGGTGAGCAGTTCTTC.

V usage is TRBV19 and J usage is TRBJ2-1; TRBD2 agrees at 12 bases. The CDR3 contains 17 residues. Germline CDR1 and CDR2: LNHDA and SQIVND (reference sequence). Trimming took 6 bases from V and 0 from J; bases not matched to a gene: 6. The CDR3 region is CASRLETSGSSYNEQFF. CDR3 in DNA: TGTGCCAGTAGGCTAGAGACTAGCGGGAGCTCCTACAATGAGCAGTTCTTC.

The chain couples TRBV7-8 to TRBJ1-6, with D tentatively TRBD1 (5 bases). Trimming shortened V by 5 bases and J by 6 bases, and 14 bases separated the two germline ends. Germline assignment: CDR1 SGHVS and CDR2 FQNEAQ. CDR3 length: 15 residues. The CDR3 region has the DNA TGTGCCAGCAGCGCCCAGACAGTAACTAATTCACCCCTCCACTTT. Translation: CASSAQTVTNSPLHF. The full variable domain, with the rest looked up from reference TRBV7-8 and TRBJ1-6, is GAGVSQSPRYKVAKRGQDVALRCDPISGHVSLFWYQQALGQGPEFLTYFQNEAQLDKSGLPSDRFFAERPEGSVSTLKIQRTQQEDSAVYLCASSAQTVTNSPLHFGNGTRLTVT.